This section outlines one T cell receptor (beta chain) sequence together with its context. No antigen is known for it. Germline V CDR1 and CDR2: MDHEN, SYDVKM. Between the trimmed V and J ends, which lost 7 bases and 1 base, there was a span of 23 bases. The CDR3 spans 18 residues. Using immunoSEQ multiplex PCR, the repertoire was profiled, and TCRdb retains in-frame clones only, with some absent. The sample shows some 60,000 clones, 85% of them seen only once. The source of the sample is a study of OX40 agonist ivuxolimab in advanced cancers. Findings of the study overall: Relatively little clonal expansion, among the lowest observed, appeared in partial responders at 0.1-3.0 mg/kg. With doses of 0.1 to 3.0 mg/kg, CD4+ and CD8+ blood T cells had undergone clonal expansion by week 6.

The TCR was taken from an adult with an advanced solid tumor such as melanoma, head and neck, liver or kidney cancer. Sequenced material: CD4+ or CD8+ T cells sorted from blood, taken in a trial of the OX40 agonist ivuxolimab. The chain is built from TRBV28 and TRBJ1-5; possibly TRBD1 for D (5 bases). DNA for the CDR3: TGTGCCAGCACACCCCCCGAGGGACGAGGTCCAAGCAATCAGCCCCAGCATTTT. Translated: CASTPPEGRGPSNQPQHF.